The 13 T cell receptor beta chains reported below all come from one sample, sequenced in a study of beta chain features in type 1 diabetes. Expressed TCRB transcripts were sequenced after all isolated RNA was converted to cDNA. Profiled with immunoSEQ multiplex PCR; TCRdb holds only in-frame clones, not every one. The sample holds about 930,000 clones, roughly 16% seen once. Input material: naive CD4+ T cells from blood. These receptors all stem from a woman under 30 in good health.

The V gene is TRBV7-2, the J gene TRBJ2-1; D gene uncertain. The germline CDR1 and CDR2 sequences are SGHTA and FQGNSA. The CDR3 runs 13 residues. The V and J ends lost 2 bases and 3 bases respectively, with 5 bases between them. For the CDR3, the DNA is TGTGCCAGCAGCTTACAACACTACAATGAGCAGTTCTTC. Amino acid sequence: CASSLQHYNEQFF. Based on the CDR3 plus reference TRBV7-2 and TRBJ2-1, the full variable domain is GAGVSQSPSNKVTEKGKDVELRCDPISGHTALYWYRQSLGQGLEFLIYFQGNSAPDKSGLPSDRFSAERTGGSVSTLTIQRTQQEDSAVYLCASSLQHYNEQFFGPGTRLTVL.

This clone turned up a few times. The V gene is TRBV5-6, the J gene TRBJ1-2, with TRBD1 identical over 7 bases. CDR1 is SGHDT, CDR2 YYEEEE, per germline. Trimming at V came to 0 bases and at J to 4 bases, leaving 3 bases not matched to a gene. The CDR3 spans 14 residues. The CDR3 DNA is TGTGCCAGCAGCTTGGGACAGGGTAGCTATGGCTACACCTTC. This encodes CASSLGQGSYGYTF.

This chain links TRBV6-1 with TRBJ1-5, with D uncertain. CDR3 size: 13 residues. The germline gives CDR1 MNHNS, CDR2 SASEGT. V lost 3 bases, J lost 3 bases, and 6 bases lay in between. This CDR3 is CASSEGLNQPQHF. As DNA, the CDR3 is TGTGCCAGCAGTGAGGGCCTCAATCAGCCCCAGCATTTT.

This clone was counted between two and nine times. This chain joins TRBV5-1 and TRBJ2-3; unclear D gene. CDR1 is SGHRS, CDR2 YFSETQ, per germline. V was shortened by 1 base and J by 4 bases, with 13 bases between the two germline ends. This CDR3 spans 15 amino acids. The CDR3 nucleotides read TGCGCCAGCAGCTTGTCGTTGGTCGGCGCAGATACGCAGTATTTT. This translates into CASSLSLVGADTQYF. Full variable domain (rest looked up from reference TRBV5-1 and TRBJ2-3): KAGVTQTPRYLIKTRGQQVTLSCSPISGHRSVSWYQQTPGQGLQFLFEYFSETQRNKGNFPGRFSGRQFSNSRSEMNVSTLELGDSALYLCASSLSLVGADTQYFGPGTRLTVL.

The chain has TRBV5-1 and TRBJ2-7; TRBD2 is a possible D gene (6 bases). The CDR3 has 16 amino acids. Trimming cost V 3 bases and J 3 bases, with 19 bases left between them. The germline gives CDR1 SGHRS, CDR2 YFSETQ. CDR3 sequence reads: CASSSLPGAEFYEQYF. Here the CDR3 DNA reads TGCGCCAGCAGCTCCCTACCGGGAGCGGAATTCTACGAGCAGTACTTC.

In this sample, this clone turned up a few times. The chain couples TRBV7-9 to TRBJ1-5; no clear D. CDR3 length: 14 residues. Per germline, CDR1 SEHNR and CDR2 FQNEAQ (reference sequence). V lost 1 base to trimming and J lost 5 bases, with 9 bases between them. The CDR3 is CASSLGGRHQPQHF. CDR3 nucleotides: TGTGCCAGCAGCTTAGGCGGGCGGCATCAGCCCCAGCATTTT.

In this sample, this clone turned up a few times. This chain links TRBV10-3 with TRBJ2-1, with D tentatively TRBD1 (6 bases). V dropped 6 bases and J dropped 6 bases, with 18 bases sitting between them. The CDR3 consists of 15 residues. CDR1 and CDR2 (germline): ENHRY, SYGVKD. CDR3 bases: TGTGCCATCAGAGATAGAACCAGGGGTTTCAATGAGCAGTTCTTC. Protein product: CAIRDRTRGFNEQFF.

The rearrangement joins TRBV7-2 to TRBJ1-2; TRBD1 matches at 7 bases. There are 14 residues in the CDR3. V lost 5 bases, J lost 4 bases, and 7 bases stayed unmatched. Germline values: CDR1 SGHTA, CDR2 FQGNSA. This CDR3 is CASSQTGIGYGYTF. As DNA, the CDR3 is TGTGCCAGCAGCCAGACAGGGATCGGCTATGGCTACACCTTC.

This clone has a handful of counts. This chain uses TRBV5-6 with TRBJ2-5, with D unclear. V lost 1 base and J lost 5, with 6 bases in between. The V gene's germline CDR1 is SGHDT and CDR2 YYEEEE. CDR3 size: 12 residues. The CDR3 sequence: CASSLIRETQYF. CDR3 coding DNA: TGTGCCAGCAGCTTGATCAGGGAGACCCAGTACTTC.

This clone occurred a few times. The CDR3: CASSLLRGPLTYEQYF. The CDR3 nucleotides are TGTGCCAGCAGCTTACTCAGGGGGCCCTTAACCTACGAGCAGTACTTC. The V and J genes are TRBV7-9 and TRBJ2-7; TRBD1 matches at 8 bases. This CDR3 is 16 amino acids long. V gave up 2 bases and J gave up 2 bases; unmatched junction bases: 8. Germline CDR1 and CDR2: SEHNR and FQNEAQ (reference sequence).

The chain has TRBV11-2 and TRBJ2-4; D is possibly TRBD1 (5 bases). The CDR3 has 16 residues. Germline values: CDR1 SGHAT, CDR2 FQNNGV. V lost 5 bases to trimming and J lost 8 bases, with 22 bases between them. CDR3 DNA: TGTGCCAGCAGCCATCTTCGACAGTCCCTAGGGGACATTCAGTACTTC. Its protein product is CASSHLRQSLGDIQYF.

The table lists this clone with a few counts. V and J are TRBV5-1 and TRBJ2-3; unclear D gene. The CDR3 has 13 amino acids. In germline, CDR1 is SGHRS, CDR2 YFSETQ. Trimming removed 1 base at V and 4 bases at J, with 7 bases between. CDR3 amino acids: CASSLTVADTQYF. The CDR3 bases are TGCGCCAGCAGCTTGACAGTTGCAGATACGCAGTATTTT.

This clone occurred a few times. The rearrangement uses TRBV7-2 and TRBJ1-2; D remains unclear. CDR1 is SGHTA, CDR2 FQGNSA, per germline. V shed 0 bases and J shed 0 bases, with 8 bases lying between them. The CDR3 sequence is 15 residues long. The CDR3 region is CASSLALTANYGYTF. The CDR3 nucleotides read TGTGCCAGCAGCTTAGCGCTAACAGCTAACTATGGCTACACCTTC.